This T cell receptor (beta chain) was sequenced during a study of T cell responses to AZD1222 COVID-19 vaccine. The study, taken as a whole, reports: All repertoire sampling was performed exclusively after the peak T cell response. Clonal diversity was possibly underestimated, and white British individuals and females predominated among donors. Among those given AZD1222, only five or six were seropositive at baseline. Across spike, vaccine-associated CD4 TCRs were found, dominant at 160-218 and 743-854.

The method was immunoSEQ multiplex PCR; TCRdb's version includes in-frame clones alone and lacks a portion of them. The sample carries some 87,000 clones, roughly nine tenths recorded once. About this clone itself: The target antigen is unknown.

The CDR3 is 12 residues long. Between the trimmed V and J ends, which lost 2 bases and 2 bases, there was a span of 4 bases. CDR1 and CDR2 from the germline V gene are MDHEN and SYDVKM. The clonotype was recovered from an adult in good health. The rearrangement links TRBV28 to TRBJ2-7; D remains ambiguous. The sequencing here drew on peripheral blood, taken on day 0 of AZD1222 vaccination. CDR3 loop: CASSLIAYEQYF. The CDR3 nucleotides read TGTGCCAGCAGTTTAATAGCCTACGAGCAGTACTTC.